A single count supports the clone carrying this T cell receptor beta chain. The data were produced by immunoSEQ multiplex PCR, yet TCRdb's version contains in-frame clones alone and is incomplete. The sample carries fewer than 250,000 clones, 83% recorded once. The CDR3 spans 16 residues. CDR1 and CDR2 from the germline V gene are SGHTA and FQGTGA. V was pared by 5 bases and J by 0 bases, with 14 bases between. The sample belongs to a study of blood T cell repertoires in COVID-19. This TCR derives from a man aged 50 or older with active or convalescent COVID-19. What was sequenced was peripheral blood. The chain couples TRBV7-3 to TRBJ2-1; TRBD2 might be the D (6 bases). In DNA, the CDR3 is TGTGCCAGCAGCGGGCGGAGGGGAAGCTCCTACAATGAGCAGTTCTTC. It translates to CASSGRRGSSYNEQFF.